This T cell receptor beta chain was found in a study of Graves' ophthalmopathy and Graves' hyperthyroidism. This clonotype was picked up many times. Its cognate antigen is unknown. Orbital computed tomography, together with clinical symptoms, serum thyroxine, TRAb and thyroid ultrasound, was used for diagnosis. PBMCs were density-gradient isolated from approximately 9.8 ml fresh blood. Beta-chain TCR CDR3 regions were amplified from RNA transcripts. RT-PCR with HTBI primers came first, then second-round multiplex PCR. Via MiXCR, TCRdb re-called the multiplex PCR reads, giving one row per CDR3 protein. The sample yields around 400,000 distinct CDR3 sequences, 20% to 25% seen once. Whole-study results and caveats: Blood contained most expanded thyroid clonotypes exceeding 0.001 frequency.

The V and J ends lost 7 bases and 3 bases respectively, with 13 bases between them. The CDR3 sequence is 13 residues long. Per the germline V gene, CDR1 is ENHRY and CDR2 is SYGVKD. Sequencing was carried out using peripheral blood. This TCR came from a woman aged 18-30 years with stable Graves' hyperthyroidism. This chain connects TRBV10-3 to TRBJ2-7; tentatively, D is TRBD2 (6 bases). The CDR3 protein is CAIKAGLYYEQYF. The CDR3 nucleotides are TGTGCCATCAAAGCGGGCCTCTACTACGAGCAGTACTTC.